Shown below are 16 T cell receptor beta chains from a single sample sequenced in a study of identical twins (dated by TCRdb to about 2016). The library came from 5' RACE. This sample was sequenced with an Illumina HiSeq 2000. TCRdb reran the public reads through fastp at Q25 and MiXCR, keeping productive beta chains. Each CDR3 protein gets just one entry, which takes the most common genes and DNA from the rows behind it. This sample is represented by around 670,000 distinct CDR3 sequences; 5.5% to 7.5% of them were singletons. Together, the top ten hold around 2% of the sample. The sequenced material came from naive T cells sorted from blood. What the cell subset or site label conveys for this sample: cells isolated with a human naive T-cell isolation kit. The source is a man aged 18 to 30 in good health.

In this sample, this clonotype turned up many times. The chain recombines TRBV6-1 with TRBJ2-7; TRBD1 matches 9 bases. Germline CDR1 is MNHNS and CDR2 is SASEGT. Losses at the gene ends were 6 bases for V and 0 bases for J; bases not matched to a gene: 3. The CDR3 loop spans 14 amino acids. The CDR3 nucleotides are TGTGCCAGCAGGGGGACAGGGACCTCCTACGAGCAGTACTTC. Protein sequence: CASRGTGTSYEQYF.

The table lists this clonotype with many counts. This chain joins TRBV18 and TRBJ2-5; 7 bases fit TRBD1. Germline V gives CDR1 KGHSH, CDR2 LQKENI. This CDR3 has 15 residues. J lost 2 bases, V lost 3 bases, and 6 bases had no gene match. The CDR3 DNA sequence: TGTGCCAGCTCACCGGTCCTGGGACAGCAAGAGACCCAGTACTTC. Protein: CASSPVLGQQETQYF.

The gene calls are TRBV7-2 and TRBJ1-6, with a tentative D call TRBD1 (6 bases). The CDR3 has 13 amino acids. Trimming shortened V by 2 bases and J by 9 bases, and 8 bases separated the two germline ends. From germline, CDR1 is SGHTA and CDR2 FQGNSA. The CDR3 DNA is TGTGCCAGCAGCTTAACAGGGACTTCACCCCTCCACTTT. Amino acid sequence: CASSLTGTSPLHF.

J is TRBJ2-2 and V is TRBV9, with 10 nucleotides matching TRBD1. Germline lookup yields CDR1 SGDLS and CDR2 YYNGEE. V was pared by 2 bases and J by 5 bases, with 3 bases of the junction left unmatched. The CDR3 has 15 residues. CDR3 sequence reads: CASSVRDRGTGELFF. The DNA of the CDR3 is TGTGCCAGCAGCGTCCGGGACAGGGGTACCGGGGAGCTGTTTTTT.

This clonotype was detected ten times or more. V gene TRBV15 combines with J gene TRBJ2-7, with no clear D. Trimming took 5 bases from V and 4 from J, leaving 21 bases between them. Germline V CDR1 and CDR2: LNHNV, YYDKDF (reference sequence). There are 16 residues in the CDR3. The CDR3 nucleotides read TGTGCCACCAGCCCCGGAAAGGGCCTCCAAGGGTACGAGCAGTACGTC. Its translation is CATSPGKGLQGYEQYV.

This clonotype came up many times. The chain uses TRBV20-1 and TRBJ2-5; the match to TRBD2 covers 9 bases. The germline CDR1 and CDR2 sequences are DFQATT and SNEGSKA (reference sequence). V shed 7 bases, J shed 3 bases, and the junction held 6 bases outside the gene matches. There are 13 residues in the CDR3. The CDR3 region is CSGQAGGKETQYF. The DNA of the CDR3 is TGCAGTGGCCAAGCGGGAGGAAAAGAGACCCAGTACTTC.

The V gene is TRBV7-8, the J gene TRBJ1-1; no reliable D call. The V end was cut by 5 bases, the J end by 9 bases, with 13 bases between. Germline CDR1 SGHVS, CDR2 FQNEAQ. This CDR3 spans 12 amino acids. CDR3 loop: CASSDSTGKAFF. The CDR3 DNA sequence: TGTGCCAGCAGCGATTCGACGGGGAAAGCTTTCTTT.

The chain links TRBV20-1 to TRBJ2-1, with 9 bases matching TRBD1. The V gene end was trimmed by 6 bases and the J gene end by 9 bases; junction bases not matched to a gene: 3. CDR3 length equals 11 residues. Germline lookup yields CDR1 DFQATT and CDR2 SNEGSKA (reference sequence). CDR3 in DNA: TGCAGTGCGACAGGGGGAAGTGAGCAGTTCTTC. This gives the protein CSATGGSEQFF.

In its sample, this clonotype was seen a few times. This chain connects TRBV6-2 or TRBV6-3 to TRBJ2-3; D is perhaps TRBD2 (6 bases). Germline CDR1 reads MNHEY; CDR2 reads SVGEGT. V shed 7 bases and J shed 4 bases, with 15 bases lying between them. The CDR3 is made up of 14 amino acids. CDR3 region: CASKTRRVPDTQYF. The CDR3 DNA follows: TGTGCCAGCAAAACCCGGAGGGTCCCAGATACGCAGTATTTT.

This clonotype was picked up many times. J is TRBJ2-2 and V is TRBV5-1, with D perhaps being TRBD1 or TRBD2 (5 bases each). The CDR3 has 14 residues. V lost 7 bases and J lost 8, with 18 bases in between. Germline lookup yields CDR1 SGHRS and CDR2 YFSETQ. CDR3 nucleotides: TGCGCCAGCCAAGGGGACGGAGGTACGGGGGAGCTGTTTTTT. This encodes CASQGDGGTGELFF.

The genes are TRBV28 and TRBJ2-7; 7 bases map to TRBD1. The V gene's germline CDR1 is MDHEN and CDR2 SYDVKM. V was clipped by 5 bases and J by 1 base; unmatched bases: 8. The CDR3 covers 15 residues. CDR3 amino acids: CASSPTGVGSYEQYF. The CDR3 nucleotides are TGTGCCAGCAGTCCCACAGGGGTAGGATCCTACGAGCAGTACTTC. Together with reference TRBV28 and TRBJ2-7, the CDR3 gives the full variable domain: DVKVTQSSRYLVKRTGEKVFLECVQDMDHENMFWYRQDPGLGLRLIYFSYDVKMKEKGDIPEGYSVSREKKERFSLILESASTNQTSMYLCASSPTGVGSYEQYFGPGTRLTVT.

This chain uses TRBV14 with TRBJ2-1; D remains ambiguous. V lost 4 bases to trimming and J lost 8 bases, with 15 bases between them. The CDR3 runs to 14 residues. Germline loops: CDR1 SGHDN, CDR2 FVKESK. The CDR3 region is CASSPWEGRDEQFF. DNA for the CDR3: TGTGCCAGCAGCCCCTGGGAAGGAAGGGATGAGCAGTTCTTC. Complete variable domain (other parts from reference TRBV14 and TRBJ2-1): EAGVTQFPSHSVIEKGQTVTLRCDPISGHDNLYWYRRVMGKEIKFLLHFVKESKQDESGMPNNRFLAERTGGTYSTLKVQPAELEDSGVYFCASSPWEGRDEQFFGPGTRLTVL.

The chain links TRBV19 to TRBJ1-4; D gene ambiguous. This CDR3 has 16 residues. The germline V and J ends were trimmed by 3 bases and 5 bases, with 16 bases remaining between them. CDR1 is LNHDA, CDR2 SQIVND, per germline (reference sequence). This CDR3 is CASSIYWQEDNEKLFF. The CDR3 DNA follows: TGTGCCAGTAGTATCTACTGGCAGGAAGACAATGAAAAACTGTTTTTT.

This clonotype was counted only a few times. The chain recombines TRBV5-1 with TRBJ2-3; D remains ambiguous. The CDR3 runs 16 residues. Germline CDR1 is SGHRS and CDR2 is YFSETQ. Deletions cut 0 bases from V and 0 bases from J, with 11 bases between. This chain's CDR3 is CASSLGAATSTDTQYF. The CDR3 bases are TGCGCCAGCAGCTTGGGGGCGGCAACTAGCACAGATACGCAGTATTTT.

This clonotype was found many times. V usage is TRBV20-1 and J usage is TRBJ2-7; 12 bases align to TRBD2. The CDR3 loop spans 15 amino acids. Looked up from germline, CDR1 is DFQATT and CDR2 is SNEGSKA (reference sequence). The V and J ends lost 3 bases and 4 bases, in that order; junction bases with no gene match: 7. The CDR3 loop reads CSARGTSGSVYEQYF. The CDR3 DNA sequence: TGCAGTGCTAGGGGGACTAGCGGGTCAGTTTACGAGCAGTACTTC.

The V call is TRBV5-1, the J call TRBJ2-1; 14 bases match TRBD2. J gave up 1 base and V 2 bases, and 8 bases lay outside the gene matches. Germline CDR1 and CDR2: SGHRS and YFSETQ. The CDR3 sequence is 19 residues long. CDR3 coding DNA: TGCGCCAGCAGCTTTCTCGGGACTAGCGGGAGTGGGTCCTACAATGAGCAGTTCTTC. Protein sequence: CASSFLGTSGSGSYNEQFF.